This T cell receptor (beta chain) was recorded in a study of T-cell reconstitution after alpha-beta-depleted transplantation in children. CDR3 length: 15 amino acids. V lost 0 bases and J 3 bases, leaving 12 bases between the germline ends. CDR1 and CDR2 from the germline V gene are LGHNA and YSLEER. The TCRbeta library was prepared with unique molecular identifiers. From the PCR reads, TCRdb called clonotypes with MiXCR, one entry per CDR3 protein. The sample lists some 640,000 distinct CDR3 sequences; roughly 15% were seen once. Sequenced here: PBMCs from the stem cell graft donor, sampled from the stem cell graft. This clonotype was sampled from a human donor who donated a stem cell graft to a child with acute myeloid leukemia. The rearrangement joins TRBV4-3 to TRBJ2-7; D uncertain. DNA for the CDR3: TGCGCCAGCAGCCAAGATCGATCGACTGTCTACGAGCAGTACTTC. Translated, it gives CASSQDRSTVYEQYF.